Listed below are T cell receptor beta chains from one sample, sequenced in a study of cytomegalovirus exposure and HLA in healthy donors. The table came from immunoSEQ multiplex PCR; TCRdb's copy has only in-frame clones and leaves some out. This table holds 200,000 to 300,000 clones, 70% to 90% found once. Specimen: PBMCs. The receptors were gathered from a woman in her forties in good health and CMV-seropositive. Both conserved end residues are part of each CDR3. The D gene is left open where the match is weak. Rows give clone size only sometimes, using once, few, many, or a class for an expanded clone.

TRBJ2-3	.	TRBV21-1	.	CASSKVCGVAGGSDTQYF	.
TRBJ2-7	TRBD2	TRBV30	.	CAWSRFRTSGSSYEQYF	TGTGCCTGGAGTCGTTTTCGAACTAGCGGGAGCTCCTACGAGCAGTACTTC
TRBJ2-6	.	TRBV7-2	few	CASSLWSSGANVLTF	TGTGCCAGCAGCTTATGGAGCTCTGGGGCCAACGTCCTGACTTTC
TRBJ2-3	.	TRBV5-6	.	CASSLGRPDTQYF	TGTGCCAGCAGCTTAGGGAGGCCAGATACGCAGTATTTT
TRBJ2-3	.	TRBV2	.	CCPGGQIWTDTQYF	TGCTGTCCGGGCGGGCAGATTTGGACAGATACGCAGTATTTT
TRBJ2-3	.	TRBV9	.	CASGPTGTDTQYF	TGTGCCAGCGGACCGACAGGCACAGATACGCAGTATTTT
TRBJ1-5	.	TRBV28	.	CASSSGGSSNQPQHF	TGTGCCAGCAGTTCGGGGGGATCCAGCAATCAGCCCCAGCATTTT
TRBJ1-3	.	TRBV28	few	CASSLSSGNTIYF	TGTGCCAGCAGTTTGAGCTCTGGAAACACCATATATTTT
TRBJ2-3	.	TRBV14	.	CASSQSTRDLQYF	TGTGCCAGCAGCCAAAGTACGCGGGATCTGCAGTATTTT
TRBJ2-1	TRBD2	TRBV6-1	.	CASSGGFWEGNEQFF	TGTGCCAGCAGTGGAGGCTTCTGGGAGGGCAATGAGCAGTTCTTC
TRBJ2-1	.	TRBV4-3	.	CASSLHSGYNEQFF	TGCGCCAGCAGCCTGCATAGCGGTTACAATGAGCAGTTCTTC
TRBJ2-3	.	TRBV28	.	CASSLLRGPSTDTQYF	TGTGCCAGCAGTCTACTTAGGGGCCCTAGCACAGATACGCAGTATTTT
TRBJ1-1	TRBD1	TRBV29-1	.	CSVQGALNTEAFF	TGCAGCGTTCAGGGGGCGTTGAACACTGAAGCTTTCTTT
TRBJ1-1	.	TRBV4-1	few	CASSQALGGGRGNTEAFF	TGCGCCAGCAGCCAAGCCTTGGGGGGGGGCCGGGGGAACACTGAAGCTTTCTTT
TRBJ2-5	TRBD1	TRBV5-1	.	CASSSGSTGGQETQYF	TGCGCCAGCAGCTCGGGGTCGACAGGGGGACAAGAGACCCAGTACTTC
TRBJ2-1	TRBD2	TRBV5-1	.	CASSFRPGLAGADGNEQFF	TGCGCCAGCAGTTTCAGGCCTGGACTAGCGGGAGCGGATGGCAATGAGCAGTTCTTC
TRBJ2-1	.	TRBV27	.	CASSSGGGRGYNEQFF	TGTGCCAGCAGTTCAGGGGGCGGGAGAGGCTACAATGAGCAGTTCTTC
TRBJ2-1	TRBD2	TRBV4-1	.	CASSQDLPREDGKQFF	TGCGCCAGCAGCCAAGATTTGCCGCGGGAGGATGGAAAGCAGTTCTTC
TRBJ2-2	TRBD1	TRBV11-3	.	CASSRDRLVLNTGELFF	TGTGCCAGCAGTCGGGACAGGTTGGTTCTGAACACCGGGGAGCTGTTTTTT
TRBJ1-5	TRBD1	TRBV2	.	CASRNRGEVSPQHF	TGTGCCAGCAGAAACAGGGGGGAAGTGTCGCCCCAGCATTTT
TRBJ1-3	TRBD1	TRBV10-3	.	CAISTGDGNTIYF	TGTGCCATCAGTACAGGGGACGGAAACACCATATATTTT
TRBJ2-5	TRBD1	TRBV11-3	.	CASSPTGDSQETQYF	TGTGCCAGCAGCCCCACCGGGGACAGCCAAGAGACCCAGTACTTC